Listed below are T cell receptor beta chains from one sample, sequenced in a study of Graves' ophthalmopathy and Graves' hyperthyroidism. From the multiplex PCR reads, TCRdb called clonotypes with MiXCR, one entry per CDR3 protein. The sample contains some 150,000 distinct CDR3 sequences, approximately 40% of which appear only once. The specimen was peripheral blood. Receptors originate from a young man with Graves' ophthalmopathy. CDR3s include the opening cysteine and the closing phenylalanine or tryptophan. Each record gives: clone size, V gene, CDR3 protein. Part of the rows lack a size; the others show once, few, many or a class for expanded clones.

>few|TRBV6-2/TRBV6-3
CASREELAGYEQYF
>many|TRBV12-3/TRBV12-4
CASSFSRMGQGTNTIYF
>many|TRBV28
CASSSTKTGGVDEQYF
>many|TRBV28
CASSSVYSYEQYF
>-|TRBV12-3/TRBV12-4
CASSTQGAGMNTEAFF
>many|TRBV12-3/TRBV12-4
CASSLGDSKNIQYF
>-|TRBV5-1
CASSIGQGSYEQYF
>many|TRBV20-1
CSARDRGRLGNTIYF
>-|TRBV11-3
CASSPSPGGSDSPLHF
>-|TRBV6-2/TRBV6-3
CASRKLGQGRDYEQYF
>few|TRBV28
CANGREEATQYF
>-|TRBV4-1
CASSQGRPYTEAFF
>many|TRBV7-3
CASSLMGQMNSPLHF
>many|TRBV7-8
CASSPPGGSGNTIYF
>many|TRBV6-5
CASIVDRGNYEQYF
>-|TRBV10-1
CASSEGGSGEQYF
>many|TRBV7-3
CASSLTVGSYEQYF
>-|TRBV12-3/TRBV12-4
CASSLYGGYGYTF
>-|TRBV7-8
CASSLGDRGPSGYTF
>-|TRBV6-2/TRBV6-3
CASSYSRGRVVDTGELFF
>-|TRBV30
CACSGTTSSYEQYF
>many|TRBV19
CASSIQGNTEAFF
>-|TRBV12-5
CARGGSGGLNTEAFF
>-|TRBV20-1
CSARTSGILDEQFF
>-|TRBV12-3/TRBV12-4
CASSLLLSGGGEETQYF
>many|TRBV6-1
CASRTHEQYF
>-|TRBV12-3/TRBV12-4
CASKRGRTEAFF